This TCR beta chain was captured in a study of regulatory T cells in long-lasting Graves disease. The germline gives CDR1 MNHEY, CDR2 SVGAGI. The CDR3 covers 16 residues. The J segment lost 3 bases and the V segment lost 3 bases, leaving 8 bases of the junction unmatched. Time point denoted: newly diagnosed GD, antithyroid drugs for less than 3 months. RNA from PBMCs was the source of the TCR library. Per American Thyroid Association guidelines, Graves' disease was diagnosed. Building of the TCR beta libraries involved iRepertoire HTBI primers and Arm-PCR of CDR3 regions. TCRdb re-called the multiplex PCR reads through MiXCR, storing one row per CDR3 protein. The sample consists of approximately 360,000 distinct CDR3 sequences, 12% of them appearing once. In this sample, this clonotype turned up a few times. This sample was also put to use in a study of T cells in Graves' hyperthyroidism and ophthalmopathy.

This sequence was found in a woman under 30 with Graves disease. The specimen comprised peripheral blood mononuclear cells (PBMCs), sampled at new diagnosis, from a patient treated with antithyroid drugs. The chain is built from TRBV6-5 and TRBJ2-7; 10 nucleotides match TRBD1. Here the CDR3 reads CASSYTPGQGRYEQYF. As DNA, the CDR3 is TGTGCCAGCAGTTATACCCCGGGACAGGGGCGCTACGAGCAGTACTTC.